This entry features one TCR beta chain sequence. TCRdb used MiXCR to reprocess the RT-PCR reads, holding one entry per CDR3 protein. The repertoire holds about 160,000 distinct CDR3 sequences, with nearly 25% as singletons. The CDR3 runs 11 residues. The V and J ends lost 6 bases and 8 bases respectively, with 8 bases between them. Germline CDR1 and CDR2: MGHDK and SYGVNS. The data stem from a study of patients and donors after allogeneic stem cell transplantation. This receptor was taken from a human donor who was either an allogeneic HSCT recipient or a stem cell or donor lymphocyte infusion donor (not recorded which). It is not recorded whose cells these are; they may come from a transplant donor. This chain joins TRBV25-1 and TRBJ2-1, with D uncertain. Source material: blood, either unsorted or a sorted T cell fraction (not recorded which). The CDR3 spells CASSPYDEQFF. The CDR3 DNA sequence: TGTGCCAGCAGCCCGTACGATGAGCAGTTCTTC.